These 30 T cell receptor beta chains came from one sample sequenced in a study of cytomegalovirus exposure and HLA in healthy donors. With 60 Vbeta and 13 Jbeta primers, the PCR was carried out. The table came from immunoSEQ multiplex PCR; TCRdb's copy has only in-frame clones and leaves some out. The sample has 180,000 or so clones, 77% seen once; the top ten hold approximately 1.4%. Input material: PBMCs. These receptors were collected from a man younger than 35 in good health and CMV-seronegative.

V is TRBV30 and J is TRBJ1-2, with TRBD1 identical over 9 bases. V lost 7 bases, J lost 4 bases, and 7 bases stayed unmatched. The CDR3 runs 13 residues. Germline-derived CDR1 and CDR2 are GTSNPN and SVGIG (reference sequence). CDR3 loop: CAFAGQGFYGYTF. In DNA, the CDR3 is TGTGCCTTCGCGGGACAGGGATTCTATGGCTACACCTTC.

The chain links TRBV29-1 to TRBJ2-7; a possible D gene is TRBD2 (5 bases). V was trimmed by 4 bases and J by 5 bases, leaving 15 bases between them. Germline CDR1 reads SQVTM; CDR2 reads ANQGSEA. The CDR3 has 13 residues. CDR3 sequence reads: CSVGSSTWDEQYF. For the CDR3, the DNA is TGCAGCGTTGGCTCTAGCACCTGGGACGAGCAGTACTTC.

DNA for the CDR3: TGTGCCAGCAGCCCTCAGCGGGGGTGGGAGACCCAGTACTTC. The encoded protein is CASSPQRGWETQYF. The chain combines TRBV7-2 with TRBJ2-5, with 8 bases identical to TRBD2. CDR1 is SGHTA and CDR2 is FQGNSA in the germline V gene. CDR3 length equals 14 residues. V shed 5 bases and J 5 bases; nucleotides not matched to a gene: 7. Full variable domain (rest looked up from reference TRBV7-2 and TRBJ2-5): GAGVSQSPSNKVTEKGKDVELRCDPISGHTALYWYRQSLGQGLEFLIYFQGNSAPDKSGLPSDRFSAERTGGSVSTLTIQRTQQEDSAVYLCASSPQRGWETQYFGPGTRLLVL.

This clone was observed once. J is TRBJ1-6 and V is TRBV4-2; D might be TRBD1 (5 bases). The V end lost 0 bases, the J end lost 9 bases, and 15 bases lay between the germline ends. In germline, CDR1 is LGHNA, CDR2 YNFKEQ. This CDR3 contains 16 residues. This CDR3 is CASSQDVGQGSSPLHF. Written as DNA, the CDR3 is TGTGCCAGCAGCCAAGATGTCGGCCAGGGCAGTTCACCCCTCCACTTT.

Only one count was recorded for this clone. The chain carries TRBV18 and TRBJ2-5, with 10 bases fitting TRBD2. Trimming at V came to 1 base and at J to 5 bases, leaving 4 bases not matched to a gene. The germline gives CDR1 KGHSH, CDR2 LQKENI. This CDR3 contains 15 residues. The CDR3 nucleotides are TGTGCCAGCTCACCACAGGTAGCGGGAGGTGAGACCCAGTACTTC. Translation: CASSPQVAGGETQYF.

The chain carries TRBV30 and TRBJ2-5; TRBD2 matches at 7 bases. In germline, CDR1 is GTSNPN, CDR2 SVGIG (reference sequence). V dropped 4 bases and J dropped 2; count of bases not matched to a gene: 4. The CDR3 totals 13 residues. CDR3 sequence reads: CAWTSGVQETQYF. The CDR3 region has the DNA TGTGCCTGGACTAGCGGTGTTCAAGAGACCCAGTACTTC.

V usage is TRBV4-3 and J usage is TRBJ2-1, with D perhaps TRBD2 (6 bases). The CDR3 extends over 17 amino acids. The germline V gene has CDR1 LGHNA and CDR2 YSLEER. Trimming took 2 bases from V and 4 from J, leaving 18 bases between them. CDR3: CASSQTTARAGYNEQFF. Here the CDR3 DNA reads TGCGCCAGCAGCCAAACGACGGCCAGGGCGGGGTACAATGAGCAGTTCTTC.

This CDR3 reads CASSLVGGASLISNTGELFF. The CDR3 DNA follows: TGTGCCAGTAGCCTCGTGGGGGGGGCAAGTCTAATCTCGAACACCGGGGAGCTGTTTTTT. The V gene is TRBV19, the J gene TRBJ2-2; a possible D gene is TRBD2 (7 bases). Germline CDR1 is LNHDA and CDR2 is SQIVND (reference sequence). The V gene lost 6 bases and the J gene lost 0 bases, with 26 bases spanning the gap. This CDR3 is built from 20 residues.

The genes are TRBV4-3 and TRBJ1-1, with D possibly matching TRBD1 (5 bases). Trimming cost V 3 bases and J 1 base, with 9 bases left between them. This CDR3 has 14 residues. Germline V gives CDR1 LGHNA, CDR2 YSLEER. CDR3 protein: CASSQYDRNTEAFF. The CDR3 DNA follows: TGCGCCAGCAGCCAGTACGACAGGAACACTGAAGCTTTCTTT.

This chain joins TRBV21-1 and TRBJ1-5. TRBV21-1 is a pseudogene segment. The CDR3 sequence is 14 residues long. CDR3 nucleotide sequence: TGTGCCAGCCCTAGAGGGAGGGCTGGACAGCCCCAGCATTTT. The encoded protein is CASPRGRAGQPQHF.

The chain has TRBV5-1 and TRBJ2-2, with D possibly TRBD2 on 6 matching bases. CDR3 length: 14 residues. CDR1 SGHRS and CDR2 YFSETQ come from the germline V gene. V was pared by 4 bases and J by 2 bases, with 9 bases between. The CDR3, as DNA: TGCGCCAGCAGCGGAGGGCGAAACACCGGGGAGCTGTTTTTT. It encodes CASSGGRNTGELFF.

This clone was detected only once. This chain uses TRBV23-1 with TRBJ2-7; the match to TRBD1 covers 7 bases. TRBV23-1 is sorted into the ORF group, with uncertain function. This CDR3 spans 13 amino acids. V was pared by 2 bases and J by 5 bases, with 3 bases of the junction left unmatched. The CDR3 coding sequence is TGCGCCAGCAGTCAACCGACAGGGAACGAGCAGTACTTC. Protein product: CASSQPTGNEQYF.

J is TRBJ2-7 and V is TRBV27; 10 bases agree with TRBD1. CDR3 size: 19 residues. V lost 3 bases and J lost 2; bases outside the gene matches: 16. Germline-derived CDR1 and CDR2 are MNHEY and SMNVEV (reference sequence). The DNA for the CDR3 is TGTGCCAGCAGTTTCCGGACAGGGGGACCAGCGGGGGAACCCTACGAGCAGTACTTC. Translating it yields CASSFRTGGPAGEPYEQYF.

This chain connects TRBV7-2 to TRBJ1-5, with a weak D call TRBD1 (5 bases). Between the trimmed V and J ends, which lost 2 bases and 3 bases, there was a span of 23 bases. The CDR3 has 19 amino acids. CDR1 is SGHTA, CDR2 FQGNSA, per germline. DNA of the CDR3: TGTGCCAGCAGCTTATTGGCCCCCGGGACTTTTATACTCAATCAGCCCCAGCATTTT. Translation gives CASSLLAPGTFILNQPQHF.

This sequence joins TRBV15 and TRBJ2-2; TRBD1 aligns across 10 bases. After removal of 1 base from V and 5 bases from J, the junction contained 10 bases not matched to a gene. The CDR3 loop spans 18 amino acids. Germline V gives CDR1 LNHNV, CDR2 YYDKDF (reference sequence). CDR3 sequence reads: CATSRGSDGDRGTGELFF. In DNA, the CDR3 is TGTGCCACCAGCAGAGGCTCCGATGGGGACAGGGGAACCGGGGAGCTGTTTTTT.

The chain uses TRBV6-5 and TRBJ2-7; 7 bases are shared with TRBD1. V shed 3 bases, J shed 4 bases, and the junction held 12 bases outside the gene matches. Germline V gives CDR1 MNHEY, CDR2 SVGAGI. The CDR3 is 16 amino acids. CDR3 amino acids: CASSYRGRQGSYEQYF. The CDR3 DNA follows: TGTGCCAGCAGTTATCGTGGGCGACAGGGTTCTTACGAGCAGTACTTC.

The V gene is TRBV9, the J gene TRBJ2-2; no definite D call. Germline V gene sequence: CDR1 SGDLS, CDR2 YYNGEE. Trimming took 3 bases from V and 1 from J, leaving 7 bases between them. CDR3 length equals 14 residues. The CDR3 sequence is CASSARGNTGELFF. In nucleotides, the CDR3 is TGTGCCAGCAGCGCCCGAGGGAACACCGGGGAGCTGTTTTTT.

Worth noting for this clone: Germline is not matched at one junction end, which may reflect a read error. The V call is TRBV7-7, the J call TRBJ2-5; D is unresolved. Germline CDR1 and CDR2: SSHAT and FNYEAQ (reference sequence). The CDR3 has 13 amino acids. The CDR3 DNA reads as TGTGCTAGCAGCTTTTGGGCCGGAGAGACCCAGTACTTC. Its translation: CASSFWAGETQYF.

The V call is TRBV6-5, the J call TRBJ1-2; 10 bases are shared with TRBD1. Germline assignment: CDR1 MNHEY and CDR2 SVGAGI. Trimming cost V 0 bases and J 8 bases; bases outside gene matches: 6. The CDR3 spans 15 residues. The CDR3 coding sequence is TGTGCCAGCAGTTACTCGGACAGGGGGTATTTGGGCTACACCTTC. Translation gives CASSYSDRGYLGYTF.

The chain links TRBV5-6 to TRBJ1-2; 10 bases are shared with TRBD1. With 4 bases clipped from V and 1 base from J, the junction kept 10 bases outside the gene matches. CDR1 and CDR2 from the germline V gene are SGHDT and YYEEEE. The CDR3 covers 17 residues. The CDR3: CASSGTGVPPHNYGYTF. DNA of the CDR3: TGTGCCAGCAGCGGGACAGGGGTCCCGCCGCATAACTATGGCTACACCTTC.

This sequence joins TRBV5-5 and TRBJ1-2; the D gene is possibly TRBD1 (5 bases). The CDR3 totals 14 residues. Per the germline V gene, CDR1 is SGHKS and CDR2 is YYEKEE (reference sequence). With 5 bases removed from V and 0 bases from J, the gap between germline ends came to 11 bases. In nucleotides, the CDR3 is TGTGCCAGCAGTACAGGAGTAGCTAACTATGGCTACACCTTC. This translates into CASSTGVANYGYTF.

The chain carries TRBV2 and TRBJ2-2; D is perhaps TRBD1 (6 bases). The CDR3 is 14 residues long. Germline V gene lookup returns CDR1 SNHLY and CDR2 FYNNEI. With 4 bases removed from V and 1 base from J, the gap between germline ends came to 7 bases. The CDR3 here is CASSATGNTGELFF. As DNA, the CDR3 is TGTGCCAGCAGTGCGACAGGGAACACCGGGGAGCTGTTTTTT. The whole variable domain, filled in from reference TRBV2 and TRBJ2-2, reads EPEVTQTPSHQVTQMGQEVILRCVPISNHLYFYWYRQILGQKVEFLVSFYNNEISEKSEIFDDQFSVERPDGSNFTLKIRSTKLEDSAMYFCASSATGNTGELFFGEGSRLTVL.

CDR3 in amino acids: CASLGTVPYEQYF. CDR3 nucleotides: TGCGCCAGCCTCGGGACAGTACCCTACGAGCAGTACTTC. The V and J genes are TRBV10-1 and TRBJ2-7, with 7 bases matching TRBD1. CDR1 is WNHNN and CDR2 is SYGVQD in the germline V gene (reference sequence). This CDR3 is 13 amino acids long. V lost 8 bases, J lost 2 bases, and 6 bases stayed unmatched.

This chain links TRBV12-2 with TRBJ2-7; no check of the table's D call, TRBD1, against the DNA was made. TRBV12-2 is a pseudogene segment. This CDR3 is built from 15 residues. The CDR3 DNA reads as TGTGCAAGTCGCCAAATACCGGGACAGAGCTACGAGCAGTACTTC. Amino acid sequence: CASRQIPGQSYEQYF.

This sequence joins TRBV7-9 and TRBJ2-5, with unresolved D. This CDR3 is built from 13 residues. Germline V CDR1 and CDR2: SEHNR, FQNEAQ (reference sequence). V lost 3 bases and J lost 5, with 10 bases in between. The CDR3 nucleotides are TGTGCCAGCAGCTTCAGTGACTCTGAGACCCAGTACTTC. This gives the protein CASSFSDSETQYF.

The rearrangement links TRBV6-5 to TRBJ2-1; TRBD1 matches at 9 bases. Germline CDR1 and CDR2: MNHEY and SVGAGI. The CDR3 is made up of 15 amino acids. V was pared by 2 bases and J by 6 bases, with 5 bases of the junction left unmatched. In nucleotides, the CDR3 is TGTGCCAGCAGTTACGAGGGACAGGGCTTCAATGAGCAGTTCTTC. Translated, it gives CASSYEGQGFNEQFF.

The chain employs TRBV4-3 and TRBJ2-3; TRBD2 matches 10 bases. This CDR3 has 18 amino acids. The V and J ends lost 0 bases and 2 bases, in that order; junction bases with no gene match: 8. Germline V gene data show CDR1 as LGHNA and CDR2 as YSLEER. This CDR3 is CASSQDFSLAGDTDTQYF. The CDR3 DNA follows: TGCGCCAGCAGCCAAGATTTTAGCCTAGCGGGGGACACAGATACGCAGTATTTT.

The CDR3 sequence: CASSDQRSSYNEQFF. CDR3 DNA sequence: TGTGCCAGCTCAGATCAACGTAGCTCCTACAATGAGCAGTTCTTC. The V and J genes are TRBV18 and TRBJ2-1; D uncertain. This CDR3 region has 15 residues. CDR1 is KGHSH, CDR2 LQKENI, per germline. The V gene lost 5 bases and the J gene lost 0 bases, with 11 bases spanning the gap.

The rearrangement uses TRBV28 and TRBJ1-2; D is possibly TRBD1 (5 bases). Germline assignment: CDR1 MDHEN and CDR2 SYDVKM. Trimming took off 6 bases at V and 4 bases at J, with 12 bases between the two ends. The CDR3 totals 13 residues. The CDR3 bases are TGTGCCAGCAGCCCCACAGGAGCCTATGGCTACACCTTC. This translates into CASSPTGAYGYTF.

This clone was seen just once. The rearrangement joins TRBV5-6 to TRBJ2-5, with a weak D call TRBD2 (5 bases). The germline V and J ends were trimmed by 3 bases and 4 bases, with 10 bases remaining between them. The CDR3 spans 13 residues. The germline V gene has CDR1 SGHDT and CDR2 YYEEEE. CDR3 DNA: TGTGCCAGCAGCTCCGGGGTAGGAGAGACCCAGTACTTC. This gives the protein CASSSGVGETQYF.